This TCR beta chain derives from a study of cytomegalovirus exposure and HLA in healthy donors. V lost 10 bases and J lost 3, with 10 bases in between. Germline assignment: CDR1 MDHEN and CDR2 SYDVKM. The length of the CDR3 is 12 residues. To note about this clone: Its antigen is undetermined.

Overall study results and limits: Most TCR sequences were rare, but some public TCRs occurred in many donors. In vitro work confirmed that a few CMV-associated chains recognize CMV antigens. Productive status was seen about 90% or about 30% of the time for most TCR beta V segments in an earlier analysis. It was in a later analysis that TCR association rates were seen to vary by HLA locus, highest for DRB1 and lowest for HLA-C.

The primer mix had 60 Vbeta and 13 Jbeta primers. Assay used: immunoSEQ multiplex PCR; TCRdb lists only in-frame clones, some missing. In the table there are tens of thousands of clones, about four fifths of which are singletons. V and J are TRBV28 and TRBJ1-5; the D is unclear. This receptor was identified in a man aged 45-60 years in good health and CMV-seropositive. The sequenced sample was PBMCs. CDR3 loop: CATGSSNQPQHF. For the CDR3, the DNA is TGTGCCACCGGGAGCTCCAATCAGCCCCAGCATTTT.